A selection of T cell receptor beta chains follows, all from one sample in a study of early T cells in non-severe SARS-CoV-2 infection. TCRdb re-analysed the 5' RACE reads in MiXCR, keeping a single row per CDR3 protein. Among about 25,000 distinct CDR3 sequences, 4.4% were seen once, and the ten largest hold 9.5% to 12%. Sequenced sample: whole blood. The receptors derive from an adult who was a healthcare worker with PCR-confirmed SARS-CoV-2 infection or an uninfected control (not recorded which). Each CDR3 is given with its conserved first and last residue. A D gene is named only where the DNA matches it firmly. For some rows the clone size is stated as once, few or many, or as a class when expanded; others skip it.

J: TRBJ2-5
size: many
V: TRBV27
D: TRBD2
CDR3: CASRWSGRETYQETQYF
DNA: TGTGCCAGCAGATGGAGCGGGAGGGAAACGTACCAAGAGACCCAGTACTTC

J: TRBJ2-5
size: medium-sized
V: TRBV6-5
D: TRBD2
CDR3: CASSRTSGIEGTQYF
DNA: TGTGCCAGCAGTCGGACTAGCGGGATAGAGGGGACCCAGTACTTC

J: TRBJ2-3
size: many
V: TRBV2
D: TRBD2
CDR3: CASSEASGGYTQYF
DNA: TGTGCCAGCAGTGAAGCATCGGGAGGATATACGCAGTATTTT

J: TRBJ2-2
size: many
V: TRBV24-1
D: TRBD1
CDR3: CATNGGQGSNTGELFF
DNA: TGTGCCACCAACGGGGGACAGGGGTCGAACACCGGGGAGCTGTTTTTT

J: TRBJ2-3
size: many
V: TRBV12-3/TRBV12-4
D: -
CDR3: CASSFGGSTDTQYF
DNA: TGTGCCAGCAGTTTTGGCGGGAGCACAGATACGCAGTATTTT

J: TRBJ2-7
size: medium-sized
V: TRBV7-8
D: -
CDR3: CASSPYGTESSYEQYF
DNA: TGTGCCAGCAGCCCATACGGGACCGAAAGCTCCTACGAGCAGTACTTC

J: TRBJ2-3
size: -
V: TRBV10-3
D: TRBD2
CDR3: CAISVVAGNTDTQYF
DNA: TGTGCCATCAGTGTCGTAGCGGGAAACACAGATACGCAGTATTTT

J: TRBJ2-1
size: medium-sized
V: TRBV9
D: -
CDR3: CASSARASADNEQFF
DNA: TGTGCCAGCAGCGCCCGAGCGAGCGCAGACAATGAGCAGTTCTTC

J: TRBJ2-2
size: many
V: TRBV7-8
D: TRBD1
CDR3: CASSFGQGAGPRGTGELFF
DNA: TGTGCCAGCAGCTTCGGACAGGGAGCGGGCCCACGAGGCACCGGGGAGCTGTTTTTT

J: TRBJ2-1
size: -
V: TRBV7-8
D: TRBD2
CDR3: CASSLRSGAYNEQFF
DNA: TGTGCCAGCAGCCTCAGAAGCGGGGCCTACAATGAGCAGTTCTTC

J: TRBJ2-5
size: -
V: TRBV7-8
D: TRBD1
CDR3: CASSVGQGGTQYF
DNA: TGTGCCAGCAGCGTGGGACAGGGCGGGACCCAGTACTTC

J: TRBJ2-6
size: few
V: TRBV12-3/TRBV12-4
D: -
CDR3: CASTFRDSGANVLTF
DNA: TGTGCCAGCACTTTCAGGGACTCTGGGGCCAACGTCCTGACTTTC

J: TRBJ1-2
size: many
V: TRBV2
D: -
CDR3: CASSDHKGYGYTF
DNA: TGTGCCAGCAGTGACCACAAAGGCTATGGCTACACCTTC

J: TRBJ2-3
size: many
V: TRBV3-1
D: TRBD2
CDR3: CASSHSGRTDTQYF
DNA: TGTGCCAGCAGCCATAGCGGGAGGACGGATACGCAGTATTTT

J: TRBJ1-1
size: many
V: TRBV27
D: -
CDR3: CASSPGQFTEAFF
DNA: TGTGCCAGCAGTCCAGGACAATTCACTGAAGCTTTCTTT

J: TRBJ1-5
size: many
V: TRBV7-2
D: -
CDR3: CASSPQYNQPQHF
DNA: TGTGCCAGCAGCCCACAATACAATCAGCCCCAGCATTTT

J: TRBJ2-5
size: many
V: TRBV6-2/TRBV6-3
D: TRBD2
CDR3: CASSSDGLASSETQYF
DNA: TGTGCCAGCAGTTCTGACGGACTAGCTTCGTCGGAGACCCAGTACTTC

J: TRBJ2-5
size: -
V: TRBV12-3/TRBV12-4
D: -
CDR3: CASSAQETGSWGETQYF
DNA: TGTGCCAGCAGTGCCCAGGAAACTGGGTCCTGGGGAGAGACCCAGTACTTC

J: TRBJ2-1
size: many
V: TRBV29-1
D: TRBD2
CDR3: CSVPDRENSGRFYNEQFF
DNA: TGCAGCGTCCCGGACAGGGAGAATAGCGGGAGGTTCTACAATGAGCAGTTCTTC

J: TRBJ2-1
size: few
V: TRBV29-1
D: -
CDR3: CSVDQLSTQDYNEQFF
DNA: TGCAGCGTCGACCAACTCTCGACCCAGGACTACAATGAGCAGTTCTTC

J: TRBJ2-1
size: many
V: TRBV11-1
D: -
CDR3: CASSPRGFSNEQFF
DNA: TGTGCCAGCAGCCCAAGAGGGTTTAGCAATGAGCAGTTCTTC

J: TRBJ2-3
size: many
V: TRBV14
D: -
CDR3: CASSLLGGDTQYF
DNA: TGTGCCAGCAGCCTCCTGGGGGGCGATACGCAGTATTTT

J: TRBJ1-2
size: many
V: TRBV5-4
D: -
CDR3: CASSLARGNREYSYGYTF
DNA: TGTGCCAGCAGCTTGGCCCGGGGGAACAGGGAATACTCTTATGGCTACACCTTC

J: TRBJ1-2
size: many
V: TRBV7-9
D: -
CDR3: CASTPPDSNYGYTF
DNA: TGTGCCAGCACCCCCCCCGACAGTAACTATGGCTACACCTTC

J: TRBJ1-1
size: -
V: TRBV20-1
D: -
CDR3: CSAKPPRGYETEAFF
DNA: TGCAGTGCTAAACCTCCCAGGGGCTATGAGACTGAAGCTTTCTTT

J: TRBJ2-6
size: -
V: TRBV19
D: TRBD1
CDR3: CASSPGQAYSGANVLTF
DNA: TGTGCCAGTAGTCCAGGACAGGCTTACTCTGGGGCCAACGTCCTGACTTTC

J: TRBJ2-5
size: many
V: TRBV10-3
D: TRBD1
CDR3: CAISMGQPQETQYF
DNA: TGTGCCATCAGTATGGGACAGCCACAAGAGACCCAGTACTTC

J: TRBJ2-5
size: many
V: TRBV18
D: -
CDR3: CASSRNGGNQETQYF
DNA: TGTGCCAGCTCACGGAATGGGGGTAACCAAGAGACCCAGTACTTC

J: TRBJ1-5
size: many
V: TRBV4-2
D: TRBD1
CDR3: CASSQGPGGEPQHF
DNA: TGTGCCAGCAGTCAAGGGCCAGGGGGAGAGCCCCAGCATTTT

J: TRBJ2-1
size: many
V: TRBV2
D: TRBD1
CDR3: CARPGQDNEQFF
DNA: TGTGCCAGACCGGGACAGGACAATGAGCAGTTCTTC

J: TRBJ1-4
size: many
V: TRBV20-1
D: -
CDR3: CSARAWDEKLFF
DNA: TGCAGTGCTAGAGCGTGGGATGAAAAACTGTTTTTT

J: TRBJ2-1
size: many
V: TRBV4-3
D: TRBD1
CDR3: CASSTTGYNEQFF
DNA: TGCGCCAGCAGCACGACAGGGTACAATGAGCAGTTCTTC

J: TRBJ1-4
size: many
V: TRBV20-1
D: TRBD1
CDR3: CSAPVNRGTEKLFF
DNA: TGCAGTGCGCCTGTAAACAGGGGTACCGAAAAACTGTTTTTT

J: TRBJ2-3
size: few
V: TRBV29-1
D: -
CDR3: CSVEGGDTQYF
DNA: TGCAGCGTTGAAGGGGGGGATACGCAGTATTTT

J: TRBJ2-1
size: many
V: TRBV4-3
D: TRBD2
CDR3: CASSALSGSSYNEQFF
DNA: TGCGCCAGCAGCGCACTTAGCGGGAGCTCCTACAATGAGCAGTTCTTC

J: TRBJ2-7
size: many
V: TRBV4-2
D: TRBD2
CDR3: CASSQGHAGAYEQYF
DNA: TGTGCCAGCAGCCAAGGACATGCGGGGGCCTACGAGCAGTACTTC

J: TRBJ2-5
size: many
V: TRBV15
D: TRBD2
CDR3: CATSRDASGGETQYF
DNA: TGTGCCACCAGCAGAGATGCTAGCGGGGGCGAGACCCAGTACTTC

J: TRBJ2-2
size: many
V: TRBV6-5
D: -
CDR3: CASSYSSGVTGELFF
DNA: TGTGCCAGCAGTTACTCTAGCGGAGTCACCGGGGAGCTGTTTTTT

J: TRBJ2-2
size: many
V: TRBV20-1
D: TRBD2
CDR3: CSARELGRANTGELFF
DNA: TGCAGTGCTAGAGAACTAGGGAGGGCCAACACCGGGGAGCTGTTTTTT

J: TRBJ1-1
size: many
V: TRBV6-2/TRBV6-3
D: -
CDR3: CASSYWENTEAFF
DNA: TGTGCCAGCAGTTACTGGGAGAACACTGAAGCTTTCTTT

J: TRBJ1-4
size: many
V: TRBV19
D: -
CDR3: CASSTTLTAATNEKLFF
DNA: TGTGCCAGTAGTACCACTTTGACAGCTGCAACTAATGAAAAACTGTTTTTT

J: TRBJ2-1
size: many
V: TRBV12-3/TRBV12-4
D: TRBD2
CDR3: CASSFAGLAGGEQFF
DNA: TGTGCCAGCAGTTTCGCAGGACTAGCGGGAGGTGAGCAGTTCTTC

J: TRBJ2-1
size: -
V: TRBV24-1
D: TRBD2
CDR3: CATSDISSGSSYNEQFF
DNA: TGTGCCACCAGTGACATATCTAGCGGTAGCTCCTACAATGAGCAGTTCTTC

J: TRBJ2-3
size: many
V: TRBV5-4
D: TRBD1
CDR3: CASSLDSRGPDTQYF
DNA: TGTGCCAGCAGCTTGGATTCCAGGGGGCCAGATACGCAGTATTTT

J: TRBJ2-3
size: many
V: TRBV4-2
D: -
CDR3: CASSHLKIGSTDTQYF
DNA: TGTGCCAGCAGCCACCTCAAGATCGGTTCCACAGATACGCAGTATTTT

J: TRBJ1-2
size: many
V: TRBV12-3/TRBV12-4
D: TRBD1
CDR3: CASRPQGAPGYTF
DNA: TGTGCCAGCAGACCGCAGGGGGCGCCTGGCTACACCTTC

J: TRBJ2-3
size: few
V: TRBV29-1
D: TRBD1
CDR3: CSSGTAYTDTQYF
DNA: TGCAGCTCCGGGACAGCCTACACAGATACGCAGTATTTT

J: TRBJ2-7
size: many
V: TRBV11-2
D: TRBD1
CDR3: CASSLGQGDEQYF
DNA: TGTGCCAGCAGCTTGGGACAGGGGGACGAGCAGTACTTC

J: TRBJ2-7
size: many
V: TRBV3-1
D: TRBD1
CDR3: CASSRGQASYEQYF
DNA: TGTGCCAGCAGCCGCGGACAGGCCTCCTACGAGCAGTACTTC

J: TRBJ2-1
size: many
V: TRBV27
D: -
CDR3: CASSFLTPSEQFF
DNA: TGTGCCAGCAGTTTCCTTACTCCGAGTGAGCAGTTCTTC

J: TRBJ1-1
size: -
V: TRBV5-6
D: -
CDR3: CASSTAVNTEAFF
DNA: TGTGCCAGCAGCACAGCAGTGAACACTGAAGCTTTCTTT